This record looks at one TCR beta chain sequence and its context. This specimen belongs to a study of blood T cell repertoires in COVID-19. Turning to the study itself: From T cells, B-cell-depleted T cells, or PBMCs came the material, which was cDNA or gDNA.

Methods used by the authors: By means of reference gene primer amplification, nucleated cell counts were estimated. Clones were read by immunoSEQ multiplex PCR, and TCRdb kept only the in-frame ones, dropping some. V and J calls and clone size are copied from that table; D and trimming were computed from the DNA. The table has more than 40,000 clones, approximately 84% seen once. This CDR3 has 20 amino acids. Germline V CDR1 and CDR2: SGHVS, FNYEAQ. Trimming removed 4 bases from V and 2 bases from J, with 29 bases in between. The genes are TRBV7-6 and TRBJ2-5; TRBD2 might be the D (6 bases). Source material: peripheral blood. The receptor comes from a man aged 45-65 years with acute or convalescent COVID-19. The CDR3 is CASSSASEQPTQHWQETQYF. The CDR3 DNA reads TGTGCCAGCAGCTCGGCTAGCGAGCAGCCCACCCAACATTGGCAAGAGACCCAGTACTTC.